This T cell receptor beta chain was identified during a study of CD8 T cells in Susac syndrome. Study-level findings and limits: As the study acknowledged, the number of individuals who were part of its TCR sequencing and HLA analysis was relatively small.

As for this clonotype: Its antigen is undetermined.

RNA totalling roughly 0.45 to 1 ug underwent reverse transcription with random hexamers. Coverage of TCR beta CDR3 amplification by immunoSEQ multiplex PCR extended to 54 Vbeta and 13 Jbeta. TCRdb redid the calling of the immunoSEQ multiplex PCR reads with MiXCR, one entry per CDR3 protein. Of 120,000 to 150,000 distinct CDR3 sequences in the sample, roughly 95% were seen once. The CDR3 is 12 residues long. Germline values: CDR1 SQVTM, CDR2 ANQGSEA. Trimming took off 1 base at V and 6 bases at J, with 7 bases between the two ends. The sequenced target, TCR beta, came from blood CD8+ and CD4+ T cells. TEMRA cells were FACS-enriched, and CD8+ and CD4+ T cells were isolated negatively.

Specimen: CD4+ T cells from PBMCs. The source of this sequence is a human donor in good health. V usage is TRBV29-1 and J usage is TRBJ2-4; D is unresolved. The CDR3 bases are TGCAGCGTTGAAGTGGACCTAAACATTCAGTACTTC. This translates into CSVEVDLNIQYF. The variable domain in full, completed from reference TRBV29-1 and TRBJ2-4, reads SAVISQKPSRDICQRGTSLTIQCQVDSQVTMMFWYRQQPGQSLTLIATANQGSEATYESGFVIDKFPISRPNLTFSTLTVSNMSPEDSSIYLCSVEVDLNIQYFGAGTRLSVL.